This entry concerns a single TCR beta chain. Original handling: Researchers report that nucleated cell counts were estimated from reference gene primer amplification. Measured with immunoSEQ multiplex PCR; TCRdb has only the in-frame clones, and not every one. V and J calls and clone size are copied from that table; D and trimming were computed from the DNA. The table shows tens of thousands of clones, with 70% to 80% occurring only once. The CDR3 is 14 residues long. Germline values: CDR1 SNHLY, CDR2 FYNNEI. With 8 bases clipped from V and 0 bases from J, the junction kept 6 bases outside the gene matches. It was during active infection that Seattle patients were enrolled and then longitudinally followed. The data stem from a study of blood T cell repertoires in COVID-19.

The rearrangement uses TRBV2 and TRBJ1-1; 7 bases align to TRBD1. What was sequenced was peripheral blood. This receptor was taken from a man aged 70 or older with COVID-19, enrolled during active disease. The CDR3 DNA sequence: TGTGCCAGCCTAAGAGGGACAGTGAACACTGAAGCTTTCTTT. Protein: CASLRGTVNTEAFF.